Sequencing of this T cell receptor (beta chain) was carried out in a study of blood T cell repertoires in COVID-19. Overall study context: T cells, B-cell-depleted T cells, or PBMCs provided the cDNA or gDNA that served as material.

CDR3 length: 12 residues. Trimming cost V 5 bases and J 4 bases, with 8 bases left between them. Germline V gene sequence: CDR1 KGHSH, CDR2 LQKENI. Generated by immunoSEQ multiplex PCR, the TCRdb table keeps only in-frame clones and is missing some. Of fewer than 200,000 clones detected, under 90% appear once; the ten largest clones hold roughly 18%. The chain joins TRBV18 to TRBJ2-5; D is undetermined. The clonotype originates from a man aged 55 to 70 who had recovered from COVID-19. Sequenced: PBMCs or T cells enriched from blood (not recorded which). CDR3: CASSASSETQYF. The CDR3 nucleotides are TGTGCCAGCTCAGCGTCGTCAGAGACCCAGTACTTC.